This passage covers 17 T cell receptor beta chains from one sample sequenced in a study of T cells in Graves' hyperthyroidism and ophthalmopathy. Amplification of TCR beta CDR3 regions was performed using RNA transcripts as template. Researchers ran a first-round RT-PCR on the TCR CDR3 using the HTBI primer set. MiXCR, applied by TCRdb to the multiplex PCR reads, yields one record per CDR3 protein. The sample consists of approximately 370,000 distinct CDR3 sequences, about 18% of them appearing once. The sequencing sample was made of blood. All receptors derive from a woman aged 25 to 39 with Graves' hyperthyroidism that later progressed to Graves' ophthalmopathy.

This clonotype appeared many times. CDR3 amino acids: CASSLVGGRLGTQYF. CDR3 nucleotides: TGTGCCAGCAGCTTAGTCGGGGGCCGGCTTGGGACGCAGTATTTT. The V call is TRBV11-2, the J call TRBJ2-3; either TRBD1 or TRBD2 may fit D (6 bases each). This CDR3 has 15 residues. Germline V gene sequence: CDR1 SGHAT, CDR2 FQNNGV. Deletions cut 1 base from V and 9 bases from J, with 17 bases between. Full variable domain (rest looked up from reference TRBV11-2 and TRBJ2-3): EAGVAQSPRYKIIEKRQSVAFWCNPISGHATLYWYQQILGQGPKLLIQFQNNGVVDDSQLPKDRFSAERLKGVDSTLKIQPAKLEDSAVYLCASSLVGGRLGTQYFGPGTRLTVL.

The chain combines TRBV28 with TRBJ2-2; 8 bases line up with TRBD1. V trimming: 3 bases; J trimming: 2 bases; junction bases outside the gene matches: 8. Germline lookup yields CDR1 MDHEN and CDR2 SYDVKM. This CDR3 is 17 amino acids long. CDR3 sequence reads: CASSLEPGTGNTGELFF. The CDR3 nucleotides are TGTGCCAGCAGTTTGGAGCCAGGGACAGGAAACACCGGGGAGCTGTTTTTT.

This clonotype occurred once. A much larger clone lies one base from this, so it may be a read error. The chain is built from TRBV30 and TRBJ1-2; D is ambiguous. CDR1 GTSNPN and CDR2 SVGIG come from the germline V gene (reference sequence). Trimming took 4 bases from V and 4 from J, leaving 7 bases between them. The CDR3 extends over 11 amino acids. The CDR3 bases are TGTGCCTGGAACCAGAGCTATGGCTACACCTTC. Translation gives CAWNQSYGYTF.

This clonotype has just a few counts. The chain employs TRBV7-2 and TRBJ2-5; TRBD2 agrees at 9 bases. The germline gives CDR1 SGHTA, CDR2 FQGNSA. With 4 bases clipped from V and 3 bases from J, the junction kept 12 bases outside the gene matches. This CDR3 has 17 residues. This CDR3 is CASSSPVAGGAEETQYF. CDR3 nucleotide sequence: TGTGCCAGCAGCTCTCCTGTCGCGGGGGGGGCCGAAGAGACCCAGTACTTC.

This clonotype occurred many times. J is TRBJ1-5 and V is TRBV28, with D maybe TRBD1 (5 bases). Germline loops: CDR1 MDHEN, CDR2 SYDVKM. The V gene lost 5 bases and the J gene lost 0 bases, with 14 bases spanning the gap. The CDR3 is made up of 16 amino acids. The CDR3, as DNA: TGTGCCAGCAGTAGAGGGCAGGGTTATAGCAATCAGCCCCAGCATTTT. Amino acids: CASSRGQGYSNQPQHF.

This clonotype was recorded many times. The V call is TRBV3-1, the J call TRBJ2-1; possible D gene TRBD2, 6 bases. Germline loops: CDR1 LGHDT, CDR2 YNNKEL (reference sequence). The germline V and J ends were trimmed by 4 bases and 2 bases, with 21 bases remaining between them. The length of the CDR3 is 18 residues. The DNA of the CDR3 is TGTGCCAGCAGCCCCTTGCCTGGGACTGCCTTGCCCTACAATGAGCAGTTCTTC. The encoded protein is CASSPLPGTALPYNEQFF.

This clonotype was picked up a small number of times. The chain joins TRBV20-1 to TRBJ2-1; perhaps D is TRBD1 or TRBD2 (6 bases each). Germline CDR1 is DFQATT and CDR2 is SNEGSKA (reference sequence). This CDR3 is built from 21 residues. Trimming cost V 0 bases and J 0 bases, with 27 bases left between them. The CDR3 is CSARDPPDEGGLLSSYNEQFF. The CDR3 region has the DNA TGCAGTGCTAGAGACCCACCGGACGAGGGGGGCCTTTTAAGCTCCTACAATGAGCAGTTCTTC.

Ten or more counts support this clonotype. The CDR3 protein is CATSDSSGLYSNQPQHF. The CDR3 DNA reads TGTGCCACCAGTGATTCAAGCGGACTATATAGCAATCAGCCCCAGCATTTT. This chain uses TRBV24-1 with TRBJ1-5, with no clear D. Trimming stripped 2 bases from V and 0 bases from J, with 13 bases between. Germline V gene sequence: CDR1 KGHDR, CDR2 SFDVKD. The CDR3 contains 17 residues.

V gene TRBV19 combines with J gene TRBJ2-2; 8 nucleotides align to TRBD2. Trimming removed 6 bases from V and 4 bases from J; junction bases left unmatched: 13. The CDR3 has 17 amino acids. The V gene's germline CDR1 is LNHDA and CDR2 SQIVND (reference sequence). CDR3 bases: TGTGCCAGTAGCCCGACTAGCGAACGAAGGAGCACCGGGGAGCTGTTTTTT. Translated, it gives CASSPTSERRSTGELFF.

This chain joins TRBV6-1 and TRBJ2-7; no reliable D call. V was clipped by 1 base and J by 3 bases, with 4 bases between them. The CDR3 totals 12 residues. Germline loops: CDR1 MNHNS, CDR2 SASEGT. The CDR3 here is CASSEEGYEQYF. CDR3 nucleotide sequence: TGTGCCAGCAGTGAAGAGGGCTACGAGCAGTACTTC.

The V and J genes are TRBV18 and TRBJ1-5; D unresolved. The CDR3 extends over 14 amino acids. Trimming took 2 bases from V and 4 from J, leaving 9 bases between them. CDR1 is KGHSH, CDR2 LQKENI, per germline. CDR3 sequence reads: CASSPSRGNQPQHF. CDR3 nucleotides: TGTGCCAGCTCACCATCCCGGGGAAATCAGCCCCAGCATTTT.

The V gene is TRBV3-1, the J gene TRBJ1-2; the match to TRBD1 covers 8 bases. The CDR3 runs 14 residues. The trim removed 1 base at V and 12 bases at J, leaving 10 bases unmatched. Germline-derived CDR1 and CDR2 are LGHDT and YNNKEL (reference sequence). In nucleotides, the CDR3 is TGTGCCAGCAGCCAAGTTGGGGTGACAGGGGAGGACACCTTC. It is translated as CASSQVGVTGEDTF.

The sample holds many counts of this clonotype. J is TRBJ1-4 and V is TRBV19; TRBD1 agrees at 7 bases. V shed 5 bases, J shed 5 bases, and the junction held 8 bases outside the gene matches. Per the germline V gene, CDR1 is LNHDA and CDR2 is SQIVND (reference sequence). CDR3 size: 15 residues. CDR3 sequence (DNA): TGTGCCAGTAGTCTGACAGGGTCGGACAATGAAAAACTGTTTTTT. Protein: CASSLTGSDNEKLFF.

This clonotype occurred a few times. The CDR3 spells CASSLAYGNYGYTF. The CDR3, as DNA: TGTGCCAGCAGCTTAGCTTATGGGAACTATGGCTACACCTTC. The chain couples TRBV7-8 to TRBJ1-2, with D uncertain. The CDR3 totals 14 residues. V lost 0 bases and J lost 2, with 7 bases in between. Looked up from germline, CDR1 is SGHVS and CDR2 is FQNEAQ.

This clonotype showed up just a few times. The chain employs TRBV3-1 and TRBJ1-2; D is perhaps TRBD1 (6 bases). Between the trimmed V and J ends, which lost 10 bases and 2 bases, there was a span of 11 bases. This CDR3 spans 12 amino acids. Looked up from germline, CDR1 is LGHDT and CDR2 is YNNKEL (reference sequence). In DNA form, the CDR3 reads TGTGCCACCGCGGACAGAAACTATGGCTACACCTTC. Residues: CATADRNYGYTF. The whole variable domain, remainder taken from reference TRBV3-1 and TRBJ1-2, is DTAVSQTPKYLVTQMGNDKSIKCEQNLGHDTMYWYKQDSKKFLKIMFSYNNKELIINETVPNRFSPKSPDKAHLNLHINSLELGDSAVYFCATADRNYGYTFGSGTRLTVV.

The chain carries TRBV3-1 and TRBJ2-7; TRBD1 matches at 8 bases. This CDR3 has 14 residues. Germline values: CDR1 LGHDT, CDR2 YNNKEL (reference sequence). Trimming removed 1 base from V and 6 bases from J; junction bases left unmatched: 5. DNA for the CDR3: TGTGCCAGCAGCCAAGCCCCAGGGGGCGCCGAGCAGTACTTC. Protein sequence: CASSQAPGGAEQYF.

V is TRBV6-1 and J is TRBJ2-7, with TRBD1 matching over 12 bases. Per the germline V gene, CDR1 is MNHNS and CDR2 is SASEGT. V was clipped by 9 bases and J by 7 bases; unmatched bases: 10. There are 14 residues in the CDR3. The CDR3 bases are TGTGCCAGTAGCCTCCAGGGACAGGGGGCTGAGCAGTACGTC. This gives the protein CASSLQGQGAEQYV.